These 19 T cell receptor beta chains were sequenced from one sample in a study of blood T cells in healthy people across ages. A second about 7 to 11 cycle PCR used barcoded and J-beta primers. TCRdb re-analysed the 5' RACE reads in MiXCR, keeping a single row per CDR3 protein. The sample has roughly 900,000 distinct CDR3 sequences, about 48% seen once. Material: blood. The receptors originated from a man between 25 and 39 years old in good health.

The CDR3 sequence is CASSLTSTGGETQYF. CDR3 nucleotides: TGTGCCAGCAGCTTAACCTCTACAGGTGGAGAGACCCAGTACTTC. The chain combines TRBV7-9 with TRBJ2-4; perhaps TRBD1 as D (5 bases). Gene TRBJ2-5 matches the end of the DNA better, so the J call may be wrong. The germline CDR1 and CDR2 sequences are SEHNR and FQNEAQ (reference sequence). The CDR3 has 15 residues.

The rearrangement uses TRBV4-1 and TRBJ2-3; 8 nucleotides match TRBD2. Germline-derived CDR1 and CDR2 are MGHRA and YSYEKL. V lost 0 bases to trimming and J lost 6 bases; unmatched junction nucleotides: 11. The CDR3 length is 17 residues. The CDR3 loop reads CASSQERGKIAGDTQYF. The CDR3 bases are TGCGCCAGCAGCCAAGAGAGAGGGAAAATAGCGGGGGATACGCAGTATTTT.

This chain joins TRBV7-2 and TRBJ2-4; 8 positions match TRBD2. The V gene's germline CDR1 is SGHTA and CDR2 FQGNSA. This CDR3 comprises 16 residues. V shed 5 bases and J 0 bases; nucleotides not matched to a gene: 6. The CDR3 DNA sequence: TGTGCCAGCAGCCCAAGCGGGGGAGTAGCCAAAAACATTCAGTACTTC. It encodes CASSPSGGVAKNIQYF.

The chain is built from TRBV27 and TRBJ2-1; D not resolved. The V and J ends lost 11 bases and 7 bases respectively, with 21 bases between them. Germline CDR1 reads MNHEY; CDR2 reads SMNVEV (reference sequence). The CDR3 consists of 14 residues. As DNA, the CDR3 is TGTGCCGGCCTGCTGATGAAGGCGTGGAATGAGCAGTTCTTC. It specifies CAGLLMKAWNEQFF.

The chain carries TRBV6-1 and TRBJ2-3; 9 bases match TRBD2. The CDR3 spans 16 residues. After removal of 3 bases from V and 0 bases from J, the junction contained 4 bases not matched to a gene. Per germline, CDR1 MNHNS and CDR2 SASEGT. CDR3 DNA sequence: TGTGCCAGCAGTGATAATAGCGGGAGAAGCACAGATACGCAGTATTTT. It yields the protein CASSDNSGRSTDTQYF.

This chain joins TRBV28 and TRBJ2-7, with D perhaps being TRBD1 or TRBD2 (5 bases each). Germline values: CDR1 MDHEN, CDR2 SYDVKM. V lost 7 bases and J 2 bases, leaving 12 bases between the germline ends. The CDR3 spans 13 residues. CDR3 protein: CASTRGATYEQYF. CDR3 sequence (DNA): TGTGCCAGCACCCGAGGGGCTACCTACGAGCAGTACTTC. The complete variable domain, with remaining parts taken from reference TRBV28 and TRBJ2-7, reads DVKVTQSSRYLVKRTGEKVFLECVQDMDHENMFWYRQDPGLGLRLIYFSYDVKMKEKGDIPEGYSVSREKKERFSLILESASTNQTSMYLCASTRGATYEQYFGPGTRLTVT.

The V call is TRBV20-1, the J call TRBJ2-7; 10 bases agree with TRBD2. J gave up 0 bases and V 6 bases, and 8 bases lay outside the gene matches. Germline V gives CDR1 DFQATT, CDR2 SNEGSKA (reference sequence). The CDR3 covers 15 residues. The CDR3 DNA is TGCAGTGCCCAATCCGGACTAGCGGACTCCTACGAGCAGTACTTC. This encodes CSAQSGLADSYEQYF.

The chain is built from TRBV7-2 and TRBJ2-1; no firm D call. The CDR3 is made up of 13 amino acids. V gave up 2 bases and J gave up 3 bases, with 5 bases separating them. CDR1 is SGHTA and CDR2 is FQGNSA in the germline V gene. The CDR3 region is CASSLPVYNEQFF. The CDR3 DNA sequence: TGTGCCAGCAGCTTACCGGTCTACAATGAGCAGTTCTTC.

The table lists this clonotype with a few counts. V gene TRBV6-2 or TRBV6-3 combines with J gene TRBJ2-1, with 12 bases lining up with TRBD1. Trimming cost V 5 bases and J 6 bases; bases outside gene matches: 11. CDR1 and CDR2 (germline): MNHEY, SVGEGT. The CDR3 is 17 amino acids. CDR3 region: CASSRKGTGGFGNEQFF. In DNA form, the CDR3 reads TGTGCCAGCAGTCGAAAAGGGACAGGGGGCTTCGGCAATGAGCAGTTCTTC.

Notes on this clonotype: One junction end disagrees with the germline gene, perhaps due to a read error. The V call is TRBV2, the J call TRBJ1-2, with 11 bases matching TRBD1. There are 13 residues in the CDR3. Looked up from germline, CDR1 is SNHLY and CDR2 is FYNNEI. The DNA of the CDR3 is TGTGCCTGCAGCGTTGGGACAGGGGGAGGCTACACCTTC. This sequence encodes CACSVGTGGGYTF.

The genes are TRBV3-1 and TRBJ2-1, with 12 bases lining up with TRBD2. Germline values: CDR1 LGHDT, CDR2 YNNKEL (reference sequence). The CDR3 length is 16 residues. With V trimmed by 6 bases and J by 3 bases, 6 bases remained unmatched. CDR3: CASSPWTSGNYNEQFF. The CDR3 nucleotides read TGTGCCAGCAGTCCCTGGACTAGCGGGAACTACAATGAGCAGTTCTTC.

The J gene is TRBJ2-7, the V gene TRBV6-5, with D perhaps matching TRBD1 (6 bases). CDR3 size: 14 residues. V gave up 2 bases and J gave up 0 bases, with 8 bases separating them. Germline V gene lookup returns CDR1 MNHEY and CDR2 SVGAGI. The CDR3 protein is CASSYRDTSYEQYF. The CDR3, as DNA: TGTGCCAGCAGTTACCGGGACACCTCCTACGAGCAGTACTTC.

This clonotype was picked up many times. The CDR3 loop is CASSLAGQGSGNQPQHF. The CDR3 DNA is TGTGCCAGCAGCTTAGCCGGACAGGGGTCGGGCAATCAGCCCCAGCATTTT. This chain connects TRBV6-2 or TRBV6-3 to TRBJ1-5; 9 bases are shared with TRBD1. The length of the CDR3 is 17 residues. V dropped 6 bases and J dropped 2; count of bases not matched to a gene: 11. Germline V gene lookup returns CDR1 MNHEY and CDR2 SVGEGT.

The V gene is TRBV4-1, the J gene TRBJ2-3; D perhaps matches TRBD1 (6 bases). V lost 7 bases and J 2 bases, leaving 10 bases between the germline ends. The CDR3 is 13 amino acids. Germline CDR1 MGHRA, CDR2 YSYEKL. CDR3 amino acids: CASTGTLTDTQYF. The CDR3 region has the DNA TGCGCCAGCACAGGGACACTCACAGATACGCAGTATTTT.

This clonotype was observed a handful of times. The V gene is TRBV20-1, the J gene TRBJ2-1, with 7 bases identical to TRBD2. In germline, CDR1 is DFQATT, CDR2 SNEGSKA (reference sequence). The J segment lost 5 bases and the V segment lost 6 bases, leaving 10 bases of the junction unmatched. CDR3 length: 14 residues. Here the CDR3 reads CSARIGRGNNEQFF. In DNA form, the CDR3 reads TGCAGTGCCAGAATCGGGCGGGGGAACAATGAGCAGTTCTTC.

J is TRBJ1-6 and V is TRBV11-2; TRBD1 is a possible D gene (5 bases). Germline V lookup: CDR1 SGHAT, CDR2 FQNNGV. The germline V and J ends were trimmed by 3 bases and 4 bases, with 10 bases remaining between them. The CDR3 is 15 residues long. The CDR3 reads CASSFGTDYNSPLHF. The CDR3 nucleotides read TGTGCCAGCAGCTTTGGGACCGATTATAATTCACCCCTCCACTTT.

There are a few counts of this clonotype. V gene TRBV12-3 or TRBV12-4 combines with J gene TRBJ2-6; TRBD2 might be the D (6 bases). The ends were cut back, 10 bases at V and 2 bases at J, with 12 bases in the middle. The CDR3 length is 14 residues. CDR3 residues: CATGELAGANVLTF. CDR3 in DNA: TGTGCCACGGGGGAATTAGCTGGGGCCAACGTCCTGACTTTC.

The gene calls are TRBV27 and TRBJ1-1, with D possibly matching TRBD1 (5 bases). V lost 1 base and J 3 bases, leaving 9 bases between the germline ends. This CDR3 has 14 amino acids. Germline CDR1 and CDR2: MNHEY and SMNVEV (reference sequence). The CDR3 protein is CASSLWGGDTEAFF. The CDR3 DNA follows: TGTGCCAGCAGTTTATGGGGGGGGGACACTGAAGCTTTCTTT.

This chain connects TRBV10-3 to TRBJ1-2; a possible D gene is TRBD1 (5 bases). The V gene lost 2 bases and the J gene lost 5 bases, with 9 bases spanning the gap. The CDR3 length is 13 residues. Germline assignment: CDR1 ENHRY and CDR2 SYGVKD. CDR3 sequence: CAISEGTVYGYTF. The CDR3 DNA follows: TGTGCCATCAGTGAGGGGACGGTGTATGGCTACACCTTC.